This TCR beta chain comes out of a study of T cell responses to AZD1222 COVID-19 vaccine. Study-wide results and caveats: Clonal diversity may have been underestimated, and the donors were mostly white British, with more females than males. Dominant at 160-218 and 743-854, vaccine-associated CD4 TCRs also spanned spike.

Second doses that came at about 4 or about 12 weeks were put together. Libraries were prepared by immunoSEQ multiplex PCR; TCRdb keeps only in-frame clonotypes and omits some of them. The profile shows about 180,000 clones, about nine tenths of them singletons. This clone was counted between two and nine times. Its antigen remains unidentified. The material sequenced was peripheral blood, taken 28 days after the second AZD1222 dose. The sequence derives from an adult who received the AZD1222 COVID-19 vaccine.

The CDR3 DNA reads TGTGCCAGCTCTGACAGTTCCTACGAGCAGTACTTC. Its translation is CASSDSSYEQYF. The rearrangement links TRBV7-8 to TRBJ2-7; the D gene is possibly TRBD1 (5 bases). The germline V and J ends were trimmed by 8 bases and 1 base, with 9 bases remaining between them. There are 12 residues in the CDR3. Per germline, CDR1 SGHVS and CDR2 FQNEAQ.